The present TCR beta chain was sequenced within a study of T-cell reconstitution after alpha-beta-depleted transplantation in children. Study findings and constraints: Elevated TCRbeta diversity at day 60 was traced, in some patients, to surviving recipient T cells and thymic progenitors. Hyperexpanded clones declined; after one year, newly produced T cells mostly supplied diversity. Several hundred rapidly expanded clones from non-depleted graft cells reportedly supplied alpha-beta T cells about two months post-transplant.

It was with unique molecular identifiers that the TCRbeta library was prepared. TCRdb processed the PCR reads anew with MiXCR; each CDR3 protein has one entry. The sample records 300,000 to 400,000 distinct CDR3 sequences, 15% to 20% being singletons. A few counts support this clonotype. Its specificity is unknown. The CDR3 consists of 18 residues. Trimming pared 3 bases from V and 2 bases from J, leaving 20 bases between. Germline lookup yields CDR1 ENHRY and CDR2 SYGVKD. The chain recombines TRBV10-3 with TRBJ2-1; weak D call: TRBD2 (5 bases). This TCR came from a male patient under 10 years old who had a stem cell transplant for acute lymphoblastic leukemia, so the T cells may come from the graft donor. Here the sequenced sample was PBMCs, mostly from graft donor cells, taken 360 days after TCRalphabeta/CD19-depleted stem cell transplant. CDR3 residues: CAISESSAPLQTYNEQFF. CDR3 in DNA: TGTGCCATCAGTGAAAGTAGCGCGCCTCTCCAGACCTACAATGAGCAGTTCTTC.